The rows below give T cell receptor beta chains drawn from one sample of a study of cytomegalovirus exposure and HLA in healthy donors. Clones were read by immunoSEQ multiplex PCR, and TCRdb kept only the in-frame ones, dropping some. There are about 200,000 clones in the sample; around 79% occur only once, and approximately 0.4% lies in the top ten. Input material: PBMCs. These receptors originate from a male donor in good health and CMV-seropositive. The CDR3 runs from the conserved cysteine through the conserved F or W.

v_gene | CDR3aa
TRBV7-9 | CASSLGGYGYTF
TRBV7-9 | CASSFSRRDRVDHEQYF
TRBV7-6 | CASSLGVGGLAGENYEQYF
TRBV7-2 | CASSLRGSSYNSPLHF
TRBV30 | CAWSSTGEQYF
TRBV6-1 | CASSEEAASTDTQYF
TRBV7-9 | CASSREGVYYGYTF
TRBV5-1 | CASSLASGSTDTQYF
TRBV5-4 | CASSLGGAQGGSYEQYF
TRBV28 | CASSLLARPGGNQPQHF
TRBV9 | CASSDTTRGFGTDTQYF
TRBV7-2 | CASSLGGGGAYNEQFF
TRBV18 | CASSLRQATNEKLFF
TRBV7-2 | CASSLARGPSVEQFF
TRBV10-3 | CAISGGQGTAGIYQETQYF
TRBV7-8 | CASSWQVRTDTQYF
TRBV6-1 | CASSETSGRFYEQYF
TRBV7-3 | CASSLSGGPYNEQFF
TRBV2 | CASNPDRGLLVKQYF
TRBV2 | CASSESWYGEQYF
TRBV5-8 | CASSWGWDRSYGYTF
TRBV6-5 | CASITKGVRIEAFF
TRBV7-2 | CASSLSIGDRRLTQYF
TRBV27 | CASSLGGNLGYTF
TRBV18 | CASSPGTVNLYEQYF
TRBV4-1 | CASSPRTGTEAFF
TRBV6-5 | CASISTGETQYF
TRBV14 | CASSPDRGALYEQYF
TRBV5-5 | CASSFGGEETQYF
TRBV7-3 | CASSLFGTGDRETQYF
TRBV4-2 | CASSQDEVEPRDEQFF
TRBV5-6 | CASSFGRRDIQYF
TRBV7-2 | CASSAAGQILSYEQYF
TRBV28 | CASRDRNPYNEQFF
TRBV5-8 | CASSLGTGRDPDTQYF
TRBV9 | CASSVEGGRRIEQFF
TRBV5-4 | CASSGRPTDTQYF
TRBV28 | CASSGSGQAIIETQYF
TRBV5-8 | CASSGRRGTQYF
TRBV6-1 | CASSGRGGTQPQHF
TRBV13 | CASSLSVNKQFF
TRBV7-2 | CASSPQSVSGNTIYF
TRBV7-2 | CASRRTGTDSYEQYF
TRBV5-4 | CAGHLAGGPSGELFF
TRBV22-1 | CPGSPIGGQGETQYF
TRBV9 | CASSDTGDNLYEQYF
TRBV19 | CASSSQGAGNTIYF
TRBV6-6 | CASRNRQVSTEAFF
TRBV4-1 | CASSQVTGVFEETQYF
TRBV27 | CASRIRGSLDEQYF
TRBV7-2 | CASSLVWGDTEAFF
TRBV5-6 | CASSEGLTDYEQYF